Listed here are 28 T cell receptor beta chains from one sample, sequenced in a study of blood T cell repertoires in COVID-19. Sequencing was performed with immunoSEQ multiplex PCR; in TCRdb, only in-frame clones are kept and a portion is missing. The sample has 95,000 to 150,000 clones; 84% are singletons. Sequencing was performed on PBMCs or T cells enriched from blood (not recorded which). These receptors all stem from a woman aged 25-40 years who had recovered from COVID-19.

The J gene is TRBJ2-7, the V gene TRBV10-1; TRBD2 might be the D (5 bases). V lost 10 bases and J lost 2, with 12 bases in between. Looked up from germline, CDR1 is WNHNN and CDR2 is SYGVQD (reference sequence). The CDR3 consists of 12 residues. The CDR3 region has the DNA TGCGCCAACGAGAGGGTTCCCTACGAGCAGTACTTC. It yields the protein CANERVPYEQYF.

The chain links TRBV6-1 to TRBJ1-6, with D possibly matching TRBD1 (5 bases). Germline loops: CDR1 MNHNS, CDR2 SASEGT. The germline V and J ends were trimmed by 4 bases and 7 bases, with 17 bases remaining between them. The CDR3 has 16 amino acids. Here the CDR3 DNA reads TGTGCCAGCAGTGTCATCCGGGGGTTAGACAATTCACCCCTCCACTTT. It translates to CASSVIRGLDNSPLHF.

DNA of the CDR3: TGTGCCAGCAGCTTAGGAGCGGGGAAATTAAACAATGAGCAGTTCTTC. This translates into CASSLGAGKLNNEQFF. The genes are TRBV7-2 and TRBJ2-1, with TRBD2 matching 7 bases. The junction had 8 bases not matched to a gene; V was cut back by 1 base and J by 5 bases. This CDR3 has 16 residues. Germline V lookup: CDR1 SGHTA, CDR2 FQGNSA. Complete variable domain (other parts from reference TRBV7-2 and TRBJ2-1): GAGVSQSPSNKVTEKGKDVELRCDPISGHTALYWYRQSLGQGLEFLIYFQGNSAPDKSGLPSDRFSAERTGGSVSTLTIQRTQQEDSAVYLCASSLGAGKLNNEQFFGPGTRLTVL.

This rearrangement joins TRBV3-1 (or the pseudogene TRBV3-2) to TRBJ2-7, with 10 positions matching TRBD2. There are 14 residues in the CDR3. Germline CDR1 LGHDT, CDR2 YNNKEL (reference sequence). The V segment lost 4 bases and the J segment 3 bases; nucleotides outside the gene matches: 3. The DNA of the CDR3 is TGTGCCAGCAGCCCTAGCGGGAGTTTCTACGAGCAGTACTTC. Translation: CASSPSGSFYEQYF.

J is TRBJ1-1 and V is TRBV29-1; 7 bases are shared with TRBD1. CDR1 and CDR2 (germline): SQVTM, ANQGSEA. V was clipped by 6 bases and J by 3 bases; unmatched bases: 19. The CDR3 extends over 17 amino acids. The CDR3 coding sequence is TGCAGCGTCGATTGGGTGTCTGAGACAGGGAGAGACACTGAAGCTTTCTTT. This encodes CSVDWVSETGRDTEAFF.

This chain connects TRBV29-1 to TRBJ2-7; 8 bases align to TRBD1. The CDR3 consists of 11 residues. The V segment lost 7 bases and the J segment 3 bases; nucleotides outside the gene matches: 2. Germline V gene data show CDR1 as SQVTM and CDR2 as ANQGSEA. CDR3 protein: CSGGQGYEQYF. CDR3 DNA sequence: TGCAGCGGCGGACAGGGCTACGAGCAGTACTTC.

V usage is TRBV4-1 and J usage is TRBJ1-5; tentative D call: TRBD1 (6 bases). CDR1 and CDR2 from the germline V gene are MGHRA and YSYEKL. The CDR3 totals 17 residues. V lost 1 base, J lost 4 bases, and 17 bases lay in between. CDR3 region: CASSQAFQGTRNQPQHF. The CDR3, as DNA: TGCGCCAGCAGCCAAGCCTTCCAGGGGACCCGGAATCAGCCCCAGCATTTT.

The gene calls are TRBV7-2 and TRBJ2-7, with 7 bases identical to TRBD2. Germline-derived CDR1 and CDR2 are SGHTA and FQGNSA. The CDR3 length is 14 residues. J gave up 4 bases and V 5 bases, and 8 bases lay outside the gene matches. DNA of the CDR3: TGTGCCAGCAGCAGACCGGGACTACATTACGAGCAGTACTTC. Protein: CASSRPGLHYEQYF.

There are a few counts of this clone. This rearrangement joins TRBV25-1 to TRBJ2-5, with D possibly matching TRBD2 (5 bases). With 3 bases removed from V and 7 bases from J, the gap between germline ends came to 12 bases. The CDR3 runs 13 residues. Germline V gene data show CDR1 as MGHDK and CDR2 as SYGVNS. In nucleotides, the CDR3 is TGTGCCAGCAGTGATCTAGACCGGGGGACCCAGTACTTC. It translates to CASSDLDRGTQYF.

The chain combines TRBV5-6 with TRBJ2-7, with D hard to call. The CDR3 spans 14 residues. The V gene lost 1 base and the J gene lost 0 bases, with 8 bases spanning the gap. CDR1 is SGHDT and CDR2 is YYEEEE in the germline V gene. In DNA, the CDR3 is TGTGCCAGCAGCTTGTGGGCCCTCTCCTACGAGCAGTACTTC. This translates into CASSLWALSYEQYF.

The rearrangement joins TRBV2 to TRBJ1-2; TRBD1 aligns across 7 bases. Germline CDR1 SNHLY, CDR2 FYNNEI. The CDR3 sequence is 15 residues long. V dropped 8 bases and J dropped 4; count of bases not matched to a gene: 13. The CDR3 sequence is CASESGRGISYGYTF. In DNA, the CDR3 is TGTGCCAGCGAATCCGGCAGGGGGATATCCTATGGCTACACCTTC.

This clone was picked up one time. The J gene is TRBJ1-2, the V gene TRBV19, with 7 nucleotides matching TRBD1. The CDR3 is 17 amino acids. The V segment lost 8 bases and the J segment 2 bases; nucleotides outside the gene matches: 17. In germline, CDR1 is LNHDA, CDR2 SQIVND (reference sequence). The CDR3 DNA is TGTGCCAGTGTTGCTCGACTACAGGGGTTTTCGAACTATGGCTACACCTTC. This gives the protein CASVARLQGFSNYGYTF.

V gene TRBV7-6 combines with J gene TRBJ2-3; TRBD2 matches at 8 bases. Germline trimming cut 0 bases from V and 14 bases from J; bases unmatched to any gene: 7. The CDR3 runs to 13 residues. CDR1 and CDR2 from the germline V gene are SGHVS and FNYEAQ. DNA for the CDR3: TGTGCCAGCAGCTTAGCGCCGGGACTAGAACCGTATTTT. This gives the protein CASSLAPGLEPYF.

V gene TRBV4-3 combines with J gene TRBJ1-1; 8 bases map to TRBD1. The CDR3 consists of 17 residues. V lost 0 bases to trimming and J lost 3 bases; unmatched junction nucleotides: 9. Germline V gene data show CDR1 as LGHNA and CDR2 as YSLEER. CDR3 in DNA: TGCGCCAGCAGCCAAGAGAACAGGGGGATAGGAGACACTGAAGCTTTCTTT. Encoded protein: CASSQENRGIGDTEAFF.

The chain employs TRBV2 and TRBJ2-7; 8 bases line up with TRBD2. CDR3 length equals 12 residues. V lost 7 bases, J lost 2 bases, and 1 base stayed unmatched. Germline V gene lookup returns CDR1 SNHLY and CDR2 FYNNEI. The CDR3 nucleotides are TGTGCCAGCAAGCGGGAGCCCTACGAGCAGTACTTC. It specifies CASKREPYEQYF. The full variable domain, completed using reference TRBV2 and TRBJ2-7, is EPEVTQTPSHQVTQMGQEVILRCVPISNHLYFYWYRQILGQKVEFLVSFYNNEISEKSEIFDDQFSVERPDGSNFTLKIRSTKLEDSAMYFCASKREPYEQYFGPGTRLTVT.

The chain carries TRBV4-2 and TRBJ2-1, with TRBD2 identical over 10 bases. V trimming: 2 bases; J trimming: 3 bases; junction bases outside the gene matches: 4. In germline, CDR1 is LGHNA, CDR2 YNFKEQ. The CDR3 length is 16 residues. CDR3 bases: TGTGCCAGCAGCCAACAACTAGCGGGGCTCTACAATGAGCAGTTCTTC. Translated, it gives CASSQQLAGLYNEQFF.

The chain joins TRBV27 to TRBJ1-6; tentatively, D is TRBD1 (6 bases). Germline lookup yields CDR1 MNHEY and CDR2 SMNVEV (reference sequence). The CDR3 has 15 residues. Trimming cost V 3 bases and J 5 bases, with 11 bases left between them. For the CDR3, the DNA is TGTGCCAGCAGTTTCAGGGGAAGGAATAATTCACCCCTCCACTTT. Its translation: CASSFRGRNNSPLHF.

The V gene is TRBV4-2, the J gene TRBJ2-1; TRBD2 aligns across 9 bases. CDR1 is LGHNA, CDR2 YNFKEQ, per germline. With 0 bases clipped from V and 5 bases from J, the junction kept 5 bases outside the gene matches. This CDR3 spans 16 amino acids. CDR3 loop: CASSQDSLAGNNEQFF. The DNA of the CDR3 is TGTGCCAGCAGCCAAGATTCCCTAGCGGGGAACAATGAGCAGTTCTTC.

The gene calls are TRBV19 and TRBJ1-6; 9 nucleotides match TRBD1. V trimming: 6 bases; J trimming: 7 bases; junction bases outside the gene matches: 4. The germline V gene encodes CDR1 LNHDA and CDR2 SQIVND (reference sequence). The CDR3 consists of 14 residues. The CDR3 reads CASSLQGANSPLHF. CDR3 DNA sequence: TGTGCCAGTAGCTTACAGGGGGCGAATTCACCCCTCCACTTT.

This rearrangement joins TRBV24-1 to TRBJ2-2; D is uncertain. Germline CDR1 KGHDR, CDR2 SFDVKD. CDR3 length equals 13 residues. Trimming left V 5 bases short and J 3 bases short, with 6 bases between. In DNA form, the CDR3 reads TGTGCCACCAGTGTGGCTTACACCGGGGAGCTGTTTTTT. Translated: CATSVAYTGELFF.

J is TRBJ2-1 and V is TRBV7-9; 7 nucleotides align to TRBD2. The CDR3 runs 14 residues. CDR1 is SEHNR and CDR2 is FQNEAQ in the germline V gene (reference sequence). With V trimmed by 2 bases and J by 9 bases, 7 bases remained unmatched. CDR3: CASSLLAGAIEQFF. The CDR3, as DNA: TGTGCCAGCAGCTTACTCGCGGGAGCTATTGAGCAGTTCTTC.

The genes are TRBV28 and TRBJ2-1, with 7 bases aligning to TRBD2. Trimming at V came to 8 bases and at J to 5 bases, leaving 9 bases not matched to a gene. The CDR3 covers 14 residues. CDR1 is MDHEN, CDR2 SYDVKM, per germline. The CDR3 is CASVPAGANNEQFF. The CDR3, as DNA: TGTGCCAGCGTCCCGGCGGGAGCCAACAATGAGCAGTTCTTC.

The J gene is TRBJ2-7, the V gene TRBV6-5, with 8 bases aligning to TRBD2. The germline V gene has CDR1 MNHEY and CDR2 SVGAGI. After removal of 6 bases from V and 7 bases from J, the junction contained 11 bases not matched to a gene. CDR3 length: 14 amino acids. The CDR3 bases are TGTGCCAGCAGACGTCTCGGGACTAGTGGGGAGCAGTACTTC. Its protein product is CASRRLGTSGEQYF.

The J gene is TRBJ1-1, the V gene TRBV2; 7 nucleotides agree with TRBD1. The CDR3 covers 16 residues. With V trimmed by 2 bases and J by 5 bases, 11 bases remained unmatched. Per germline, CDR1 SNHLY and CDR2 FYNNEI. The CDR3: CASSEPLGDSQTEAFF. CDR3 in DNA: TGTGCCAGCAGTGAACCCTTAGGGGACAGTCAGACTGAAGCTTTCTTT.

The V call is TRBV6-2 or TRBV6-3, the J call TRBJ2-7; 9 bases match TRBD2. Germline-derived CDR1 and CDR2 are MNHEY and SVGEGT. The CDR3 is 15 residues long. V shed 2 bases, J shed 2 bases, and the junction held 4 bases outside the gene matches. The CDR3 DNA is TGTGCCAGCAGTTACAGGCTAGCGGGACCCTACGAGCAGTACTTC. This encodes CASSYRLAGPYEQYF.

The chain links TRBV5-5 to TRBJ2-7; 14 bases are a match to TRBD2. CDR1 is SGHKS and CDR2 is YYEKEE in the germline V gene (reference sequence). CDR3 length: 16 residues. V dropped 4 bases and J dropped 4; count of bases not matched to a gene: 7. Here the CDR3 reads CASSKGLAGAQYEQYF. The CDR3, as DNA: TGTGCCAGCAGCAAGGGACTAGCGGGAGCTCAATACGAGCAGTACTTC.

This clone appeared a single time. The rearrangement uses TRBV15 and TRBJ2-7; tentatively, D is TRBD1 (5 bases). The CDR3 runs 14 residues. Trimming pared 0 bases from V and 0 bases from J, leaving 6 bases between. Germline V CDR1 and CDR2: LNHNV, YYDKDF (reference sequence). The CDR3: CATSREGLSYEQYF. For the CDR3, the DNA is TGTGCCACCAGCAGAGAGGGGCTCTCCTACGAGCAGTACTTC.

The genes are TRBV19 and TRBJ2-6; TRBD2 is a possible D gene (5 bases). The CDR3 contains 16 residues. Germline V gene sequence: CDR1 LNHDA, CDR2 SQIVND (reference sequence). Trimming took off 3 bases at V and 4 bases at J, with 13 bases between the two ends. CDR3 in amino acids: CASSIVGASGANVLTF. CDR3 sequence (DNA): TGTGCCAGTAGTATCGTGGGAGCCTCCGGGGCCAACGTCCTGACTTTC.